The clone carrying this TCR beta chain was seen a handful of times. The antigen is undetermined. The V end was cut by 0 bases, the J end by 4 bases, with 19 bases between. From germline, CDR1 is GTSNPN and CDR2 SVGIG (reference sequence). This CDR3 has 17 residues. Expressed TCRB transcripts were sequenced after all isolated RNA was converted to cDNA. Method: immunoSEQ multiplex PCR; TCRdb's copy keeps in-frame clones and lacks some. The sample consists of under 300,000 clones, less than 35% of them appearing once. This entry is derived from a study of beta chain features in type 1 diabetes. Study observations and caveats: Type 1 diabetes patients showed a moderate but significant shortening of TCRB CDR3s in all four CD4+ subsets. VDJ junctions in type 1 diabetes patients carried more deletions and fewer insertions.

Heparinised blood was drawn once per donor, averaging approximately 100 mL. Based on CD45RO/CCR7/CD25/CD127/CD95/CD27, CD4+ regulatory, stem cell-like memory, naive and central memory cells were sorted. This clonotype originated in a man aged 25 to 45 in good health. Sequencing used central memory CD4+ T cells from blood. The chain uses TRBV30 and TRBJ1-5, with a possible D match to TRBD1 (5 bases). In nucleotides, the CDR3 is TGTGCCTGGAGTGTGGGCGTTTATCGGGGCGGGAATCAGCCCCAGCATTTT. It yields the protein CAWSVGVYRGGNQPQHF.